The T cell receptor (beta chain) described here comes from a study of regulatory T cells in long-lasting Graves disease. The authors built TCR beta libraries using iRepertoire HTBI primers and Arm-PCR of CDR3 regions. TCRdb re-derived calls from the multiplex PCR reads in MiXCR, one entry per CDR3 protein. The sample lists around 400,000 distinct CDR3 sequences; around a sixth were seen once. Documented time point: newly diagnosed GD, antithyroid drugs for less than 3 months. The TCR library was made from RNA that had been extracted from PBMCs in TRIzol. The sample holds many counts of this clonotype. Germline CDR1 reads SGDLS; CDR2 reads YYNGEE. The CDR3 sequence is 18 residues long. Between the trimmed V and J ends, which lost 3 bases and 0 bases, there was a span of 21 bases.

This material consisted of peripheral blood mononuclear cells (PBMCs), taken at new diagnosis, from a patient treated with antithyroid drugs. This clonotype was obtained from a female donor with Graves disease. The V gene is TRBV9, the J gene TRBJ1-1, with a weak D call TRBD1 (6 bases). CDR3 sequence (DNA): TGTGCCAGCAGCGGACGCGTCTATATGACAGGAGTGAACACTGAAGCTTTCTTT. Its protein product is CASSGRVYMTGVNTEAFF.